The TCR beta chain under discussion was sequenced for a study of blood T cell repertoires in COVID-19. Overall study: Samples representing acute and convalescent COVID-19 were sourced from the United States, Italy and Spain. PBMCs, B-cell-depleted T cells, or T cells were the source of the cDNA or gDNA that made up the material.

Per the authors' pipeline: The authors estimated nucleated cell counts from reference gene primer amplification. The data were produced by immunoSEQ multiplex PCR, yet TCRdb's version contains in-frame clones alone and is incomplete. The V and J calls and clone size come from that table; D and trimming were worked out from the DNA. The data hold over 130,000 clones, with approximately 84% observed a single time. Germline CDR1 reads SGHRS; CDR2 reads YFSETQ. This CDR3 has 15 amino acids. Trimming cost V 4 bases and J 0 bases; bases outside gene matches: 6. The clonotype originates from a woman aged 55-70 years with acute or convalescent COVID-19. Sequencing used peripheral blood. V is TRBV5-1 and J is TRBJ1-1; 7 nucleotides line up with TRBD1. For the CDR3, the DNA is TGCGCCAGCAGCGACCGACAGGGTATGAACACTGAAGCTTTCTTT. Translated: CASSDRQGMNTEAFF. Using reference TRBV5-1 and TRBJ1-1 for the parts outside the CDR3, the full variable domain is KAGVTQTPRYLIKTRGQQVTLSCSPISGHRSVSWYQQTPGQGLQFLFEYFSETQRNKGNFPGRFSGRQFSNSRSEMNVSTLELGDSALYLCASSDRQGMNTEAFFGQGTRLTVV.